These T cell receptor beta chains were read from a single sample in a study of T cell repertoires in cytomegalovirus infection. TCRdb independently ran MiXCR on the reads; one entry per CDR3 protein. The sample holds hundreds of thousands of distinct CDR3 sequences, approximately 24% seen once. The sequencing input was CD8+ T cells from PBMCs. Receptor source: a human donor in good health (CMV status not recorded). Some clones in this sample may be carry-over from other donors' samples. Both conserved end residues are part of each CDR3. D genes are given only for firm matches. Clone sizes are given selectively: once, few, many, or a class where the clone is expanded.

TRBV7-2	TRBJ2-5	many	-	15	CASSLLRGGEETQYF	TGTGCCAGCAGCTTACTCAGGGGGGGAGAAGAGACCCAGTACTTC
TRBV28	TRBJ2-1	few	TRBD1	14	CASAGTGFLNEQFF	TGTGCCAGTGCCGGGACAGGGTTTCTCAATGAGCAGTTCTTC
TRBV11-3	TRBJ2-3	few	-	15	CASSPGGKSTDTQYF	TGTGCCAGCAGCCCTGGGGGTAAGAGCACAGATACGCAGTATTTT
TRBV9	TRBJ2-1	-	-	15	CASSVDGGAYNEQFF	TGTGCCAGCAGCGTAGACGGGGGAGCCTACAATGAGCAGTTCTTC
TRBV4-3	TRBJ2-1	many	-	15	CASSQDRGAYNEQFF	TGCGCCAGCAGCCAAGATCGGGGGGCTTACAATGAGCAGTTCTTC
TRBV28	TRBJ1-5	-	-	14	CASSFPGKEQPQHF	TGTGCCAGCAGTTTCCCAGGGAAGGAGCAGCCCCAGCATTTT
TRBV20-1	TRBJ2-7	-	-	16	CSAQIGGGFFSYEQYF	TGCAGTGCTCAAATTGGGGGGGGCTTTTTCTCCTACGAGCAGTACTTC
TRBV6-6	TRBJ2-7	many	-	14	CASSPLLGGYEQYF	TGTGCCAGCAGTCCCCTCCTCGGGGGCTACGAGCAGTACTTC
TRBV27	TRBJ1-1	-	-	15	CASSLKDRVNTEAFF	TGTGCCAGCAGTTTAAAGGACAGAGTGAACACTGAAGCTTTCTTT
TRBV28	TRBJ2-6	many	-	15	CASSPVSSGANVLTF	TGTGCCAGCAGTCCCGTAAGCTCTGGGGCCAACGTCCTGACTTTC
TRBV29-1	TRBJ2-2	-	-	12	CSVSISSGELFF	TGCAGCGTTTCTATCTCCTCCGGGGAGCTGTTTTTT
TRBV6-6	TRBJ1-5	-	TRBD1	17	CASSYPPTGPAGQPQHF	TGTGCCAGCAGTTACCCGCCGACAGGGCCGGCGGGTCAGCCCCAGCATTTT
TRBV29-1	TRBJ1-2	-	-	12	CSVAGEGYGYTF	TGCAGCGTTGCCGGGGAGGGCTATGGCTACACCTTC
TRBV28	TRBJ2-5	-	-	13	CASRQGYQDTQYF	TGTGCCAGCAGGCAGGGGTACCAAGATACCCAGTACTTC
TRBV6-2/TRBV6-3	TRBJ2-5	once	-	12	CASRPGVETQYF	TGTGCCAGCAGGCCGGGCGTGGAGACCCAGTACTTC
TRBV4-2	TRBJ2-2	many	TRBD1	16	CASSLPGQANTGELFF	TGTGCCAGCAGCTTGCCGGGACAGGCTAACACCGGGGAGCTGTTTTTT
TRBV15	TRBJ1-1	many	TRBD1	16	CATSRDRGQVNTEAFF	TGTGCCACCAGCAGAGATCGGGGACAGGTGAACACTGAAGCTTTCTTT
TRBV7-9	TRBJ1-1	few	TRBD1	18	CASRYPGQGGAMNTEAFF	TGTGCCAGCAGGTATCCGGGACAGGGAGGGGCGATGAACACTGAAGCTTTCTTT
TRBV30	TRBJ1-5	few	-	14	CAWTTGGGNQPQHF	TGTGCCTGGACTACAGGAGGGGGCAATCAGCCCCAGCATTTT
TRBV7-9	TRBJ2-5	-	-	14	CASSLSGGYETQYF	TGTGCCAGCAGCTTATCCGGAGGGTACGAGACCCAGTACTTC
TRBV28	TRBJ1-1	few	-	14	CASSLWAAHTEAFF	TGTGCCAGCAGTTTATGGGCAGCTCACACTGAAGCTTTCTTT
TRBV18	TRBJ2-1	-	TRBD1	13	CASSVGTGNEQFF	TGTGCCAGCTCAGTAGGGACAGGGAATGAGCAGTTCTTC
TRBV7-3	TRBJ1-3	-	-	11	CASGAGNTIYF	TGTGCATCAGGGGCTGGAAACACCATATATTTT
TRBV6-2/TRBV6-3	TRBJ1-2	-	-	14	CASSSTGSGYGYTF	TGTGCCAGCAGTTCCACAGGGAGCGGCTATGGCTACACCTTC
TRBV5-8	TRBJ1-1	-	TRBD1	16	CASSTGTGHMNTEAFF	TGTGCCAGCAGCACCGGGACAGGACACATGAACACTGAAGCTTTCTTT
TRBV12-3/TRBV12-4	TRBJ2-1	few	TRBD1	14	CASTLGTGANEQFF	TGTGCCAGCACCCTCGGGACAGGAGCGAATGAGCAGTTCTTC
TRBV20-1	TRBJ2-1	once	TRBD2	15	CSARVSLADDNEQFF	TGCAGTGCTAGAGTAAGCCTAGCGGACGACAATGAGCAGTTCTTC
TRBV5-1	TRBJ2-2	many	TRBD2	17	CASFGTSGSVDTGELFF	TGCGCCAGCTTCGGGACTAGCGGGAGCGTTGACACCGGGGAGCTGTTTTTT
TRBV3-1	TRBJ2-1	few	TRBD1	16	CASSQAQGRFYNEQFF	TGTGCCAGCAGCCAGGCACAGGGGAGATTCTACAATGAGCAGTTCTTC
TRBV5-1	TRBJ2-5	-	TRBD1	15	CASSLEGTDQETQYF	TGCGCCAGCAGCTTGGAAGGGACAGACCAAGAGACCCAGTACTTC
TRBV12-3/TRBV12-4	TRBJ2-5	many	-	15	CASSFGHAEQETQYF	TGTGCCAGCAGTTTTGGACACGCAGAACAAGAGACCCAGTACTTC
TRBV14	TRBJ2-5	few	TRBD1	15	CASRPSGGNQETQYF	TGTGCCAGCAGACCCTCAGGGGGCAACCAAGAGACCCAGTACTTC
TRBV6-5	TRBJ2-1	-	-	13	CASSYTPYNEQFF	TGTGCCAGCAGTTATACACCTTACAATGAGCAGTTCTTC
TRBV7-2	TRBJ2-3	-	-	13	CTSSLGATDTQYF	TGTACCAGCAGCCTAGGGGCAACAGATACGCAGTATTTT
TRBV7-9	TRBJ2-2	few	-	14	CASSLNTDTGELFF	TGTGCCAGCAGCTTAAATACGGACACCGGGGAGCTGTTTTTT
TRBV19	TRBJ2-5	few	TRBD1	16	CASSNRDREWEETQYF	TGTGCCAGTAGTAACCGGGACAGGGAATGGGAAGAGACCCAGTACTTC
TRBV18	TRBJ2-1	few	-	15	CASSPGRDSYNEQFF	TGTGCCAGCTCACCAGGCAGGGATTCCTACAATGAGCAGTTCTTC
TRBV6-5	TRBJ2-7	-	TRBD2	17	CASSSYIAGGLSYEQYF	TGTGCCAGCAGTTCCTACATAGCGGGGGGGCTATCCTACGAGCAGTACTTC
TRBV5-5	TRBJ2-1	-	TRBD1	18	CASSLVDRASGANNEQFF	TGTGCCAGCAGCTTGGTCGACAGGGCATCTGGGGCAAACAATGAGCAGTTCTTC
TRBV7-9	TRBJ2-1	many	-	15	CASSLVRSSYNEQFF	TGTGCCAGCAGCTTAGTCCGAAGCTCCTACAATGAGCAGTTCTTC
TRBV6-5	TRBJ1-2	-	-	14	CASTRRGHDYGYTF	TGTGCCAGCACCCGTCGGGGGCACGACTATGGCTACACCTTC
TRBV20-1	TRBJ2-2	-	-	14	CSAISIQNTGELFF	TGCAGTGCTATATCGATTCAAAACACCGGGGAGCTGTTTTTT